A selection of T cell receptor beta chains follows, all from one sample in a study of T-cell reconstitution after alpha-beta-depleted transplantation in children. From the PCR reads, TCRdb called clonotypes with MiXCR, one entry per CDR3 protein. The data hold roughly 670,000 distinct CDR3 sequences, with around 13% observed a single time. The sequencing used PBMCs, collected before TCRalphabeta/CD19-depleted stem cell transplant. These receptors came from a girl aged 2 to 10 with congenital amegakaryocytic thrombocytopenia, due to receive a stem cell transplant. The CDR3 runs from the conserved cysteine through the conserved F or W. A D gene is named only where the DNA matches it firmly. Where a row states a size, it is once, few, many or the class of an expanded clone; other rows omit it.

. few TRBJ2-7 TRBV3-1 CASSQEGQLYEQYF TGTGCCAGCAGCCAAGAGGGACAACTCTACGAGCAGTACTTC
TRBD2 . TRBJ2-1 TRBV24-1 CATSTKRGSYNEQFF TGTGCCACCAGTACAAAGCGGGGTTCCTACAATGAGCAGTTCTTC
TRBD2 . TRBJ2-3 TRBV12-3/TRBV12-4 CASRKLAGPDTQYF TGTGCCAGCAGAAAACTAGCGGGTCCAGATACGCAGTATTTT
TRBD2 . TRBJ2-7 TRBV5-1 CASSSLAGGDEQYF TGCGCCAGCAGCTCGCTAGCGGGAGGTGACGAGCAGTACTTC
. many TRBJ2-5 TRBV7-6 CASSLIVGPQETQYF TGTGCCAGCAGCTTGATCGTGGGACCCCAAGAGACCCAGTACTTC
TRBD2 . TRBJ2-1 TRBV28 CASSPGSAGGRNEQFF TGTGCCAGCAGCCCAGGTTCAGCGGGAGGGCGCAATGAGCAGTTCTTC
TRBD1 many TRBJ2-5 TRBV12-3/TRBV12-4 CASSLGTEQETQYF TGTGCCAGCAGCCTCGGGACAGAACAAGAGACCCAGTACTTC
. many TRBJ1-5 TRBV7-2 CASSLVAGLGGNQPQHF TGTGCCAGCAGCTTAGTAGCGGGTCTCGGCGGCAATCAGCCCCAGCATTTT
. . TRBJ2-7 TRBV19 CASPSGDPYEQYF TGTGCCAGTCCTTCAGGGGACCCCTACGAGCAGTACTTC
. many TRBJ1-1 TRBV20-1 CSATGTDEAFF TGCAGTGCTACCGGGACGGACGAAGCTTTCTTT
TRBD2 few TRBJ2-2 TRBV3-1 CASSPSREGLSGELFF TGTGCCAGCAGCCCCTCGCGGGAGGGCCTTAGCGGGGAGCTGTTTTTT
. many TRBJ2-7 TRBV11-2 CASSLDSFREAPYEQYF TGTGCCAGCAGCTTAGATTCGTTCAGGGAGGCCCCCTACGAGCAGTACTTC
TRBD1 . TRBJ2-5 TRBV5-1 CASNPGQGVRETQYF TGCGCCAGCAACCCGGGACAGGGAGTGAGAGAGACCCAGTACTTC
. many TRBJ2-7 TRBV27 CASSYTGNSYEQYF TGTGCCAGCAGTTACACCGGGAACTCCTACGAGCAGTACTTC
TRBD2 many TRBJ2-2 TRBV5-1 CASSFGLAGVTGELFF TGCGCCAGCAGCTTTGGACTAGCGGGAGTCACCGGGGAGCTGTTTTTT
TRBD1 few TRBJ2-1 TRBV28 CASRAAGQGFDEQFF TGTGCCAGCAGAGCCGCGGGACAGGGTTTCGATGAGCAGTTCTTC
. many TRBJ1-2 TRBV12-3/TRBV12-4 CASSPSRQFYGYTF TGTGCCAGCAGTCCCTCGAGACAGTTCTATGGCTACACCTTC
. many TRBJ2-4 TRBV28 CASSFGRATKNIQYF TGTGCCAGCAGTTTTGGTCGGGCAACCAAAAACATTCAGTACTTC
. . TRBJ2-7 TRBV5-1 CASSWGREEQYF TGCGCCAGCAGCTGGGGACGTGAGGAGCAGTACTTC
. many TRBJ2-5 TRBV29-1 CSAENEGGVLETQYF TGCAGCGCCGAGAATGAGGGAGGAGTTTTAGAGACCCAGTACTTC
TRBD2 few TRBJ2-3 TRBV7-3 CASSSVAGVPDTQYF TGTGCCAGCAGCTCGGTAGCGGGAGTCCCCGATACGCAGTATTTT
. few TRBJ2-2 TRBV20-1 CSARYAGTGELFF TGCAGTGCTAGATACGCAGGCACCGGGGAGCTGTTTTTT
TRBD2 . TRBJ2-5 TRBV24-1 CATQGRAGLETQYF TGTGCCACCCAAGGGAGGGCAGGACTGGAGACCCAGTACTTC
. few TRBJ2-2 TRBV7-8 CASSKQRTNTGELFF TGTGCCAGCAGCAAGCAGAGGACGAACACCGGGGAGCTGTTTTTT
. . TRBJ2-1 TRBV20-1 CSASPSEIYNEQFF TGCAGTGCTTCCCCTAGCGAAATCTACAATGAGCAGTTCTTC
TRBD1 . TRBJ2-2 TRBV20-1 CSASRPGQGVALNTGELFF TGCAGTGCTAGCCGACCGGGACAGGGGGTAGCGCTTAACACCGGGGAGCTGTTTTTT
. many TRBJ2-3 TRBV20-1 CSAGPDTQYF TGCAGTGCCGGGCCGGATACGCAGTATTTT
TRBD2 many TRBJ2-1 TRBV25-1 CASSQAGGGNEQFF TGTGCCAGCAGTCAAGCGGGAGGTGGAAATGAGCAGTTCTTC
TRBD1 many TRBJ1-4 TRBV5-1 CASSLGQGEKLFF TGCGCCAGCAGCTTGGGACAGGGTGAAAAACTGTTTTTT
. many TRBJ2-1 TRBV29-1 CSAWGLLSYNEQFF TGCAGCGCCTGGGGGCTACTTTCCTACAATGAGCAGTTCTTC
TRBD1 . TRBJ1-4 TRBV20-1 CSAVQGATVEKLFF TGCAGTGCTGTACAGGGGGCAACTGTTGAAAAACTGTTTTTT
. many TRBJ2-1 TRBV25-1 CASSESPNREFNEQFF TGTGCCAGCAGTGAATCCCCCAATCGGGAGTTCAATGAGCAGTTCTTC
TRBD1 . TRBJ2-3 TRBV5-1 CASSLQSGQGGTDTQYF TGCGCCAGCAGCTTACAATCCGGACAGGGTGGGACAGATACGCAGTATTTT
. few TRBJ1-4 TRBV14 CASSPEQYSEKLFF TGTGCCAGCAGCCCTGAGCAGTACTCTGAAAAACTGTTTTTT
. many TRBJ2-1 TRBV20-1 CSARVLPNEQFF TGCAGTGCTAGGGTACTTCCCAATGAGCAGTTCTTC
TRBD2 . TRBJ2-7 TRBV5-1 CASSSTSGRALGEEQYF TGCGCCAGCAGCTCAACTAGCGGGAGGGCGCTTGGGGAGGAGCAGTACTTC
TRBD2 few TRBJ2-1 TRBV28 CASGGLAGEEFF TGTGCCAGCGGGGGACTAGCGGGAGAAGAGTTCTTC
. . TRBJ2-1 TRBV5-6 CASSMTGYNEQFF TGTGCCAGCAGCATGACCGGCTACAATGAGCAGTTCTTC
TRBD2 few TRBJ2-1 TRBV6-5 CASITRLAGPVSGYNEQFF TGTGCCAGCATAACCCGACTAGCGGGACCCGTCTCGGGATACAATGAGCAGTTCTTC
. many TRBJ1-1 TRBV4-1 CASSQVSMNTEAFF TGCGCCAGCAGCCAAGTCAGCATGAACACTGAAGCTTTCTTT
. few TRBJ2-2 TRBV4-1 CASLGAGELFF TGCGCCAGCCTAGGCGCCGGGGAGCTGTTTTTT
TRBD1 . TRBJ2-5 TRBV27 CASSASGTEETQYF TGTGCCAGCAGTGCATCCGGGACAGAAGAGACCCAGTACTTC
. many TRBJ2-1 TRBV7-8 CASSLGTPNEQFF TGTGCCAGCAGCTTAGGGACTCCCAATGAGCAGTTCTTC
. few TRBJ1-4 TRBV7-9 CASSLTGSTNEKLFF TGTGCCAGCAGCCTCACAGGGTCGACTAATGAAAAACTGTTTTTT
. few TRBJ2-6 TRBV12-3/TRBV12-4 CASSPEANSGANVLTF TGTGCCAGCAGTCCTGAGGCGAACTCTGGGGCCAACGTCCTGACTTTC
. many TRBJ1-1 TRBV12-3/TRBV12-4 CASSFGTGTEAFF TGTGCCAGCAGTTTCGGGACCGGCACTGAAGCTTTCTTT
. . TRBJ2-1 TRBV6-2/TRBV6-3 CASSHYPGKLGEQFF TGTGCCAGCAGTCACTATCCCGGGAAACTCGGGGAGCAGTTCTTC
TRBD2 many TRBJ2-3 TRBV5-1 CASRVPLAGEVDTQYF TGCGCCAGCAGAGTTCCCCTAGCGGGAGAGGTAGATACGCAGTATTTT
. many TRBJ2-2 TRBV24-1 CATSDPRVFGGELFF TGTGCCACCAGTGATCCGAGGGTTTTTGGCGGGGAGCTGTTTTTT
. . TRBJ2-1 TRBV19 CASSIGESIPDEQFF TGTGCCAGTAGTATAGGGGAAAGCATCCCCGATGAGCAGTTCTTC
. many TRBJ2-3 TRBV5-1 CASSLVDARTDTQYF TGCGCCAGCAGCTTGGTTGACGCGCGCACAGATACGCAGTATTTT
TRBD2 many TRBJ2-1 TRBV20-1 CSAPLAGPFNEQFF TGCAGTGCCCCTCTAGCGGGACCTTTCAATGAGCAGTTCTTC
. many TRBJ1-5 TRBV7-9 CASSLLNQPQHF TGTGCCAGCAGCTTACTCAATCAGCCCCAGCATTTT